The clone carrying this TCR beta chain is medium-sized. Its specificity is not known. Blood genomic DNA input for TRB amplification was about 250-500 ng. The data were obtained in a study of T and B cells in COVID-19 patients. Turning to the study itself: Blood was sampled from COVID-19 patients who were either actively infected or recovered. Study-wide results and limits: Sorted SARS-CoV-2-responsive or tetramer+ T cells and CD4+, regulatory and CD8+ subsets were not yet sequenced. There were 2,000 to 3,000 TCR clusters exclusive to the recovered cohort, some 31 with low generation probability. Clonality of TRB repertoires was high in active COVID-19; recovery brought above-healthy diversity and richness.

TRB rearrangements were amplified by multiplex PCR with BIOMED2 TRB-A/B primers. TCRdb processed the multiplex PCR reads anew with MiXCR; each CDR3 protein has one entry. The table records some 14,000 distinct CDR3 sequences, under 30% of them present only once. With 7 bases clipped from V and 5 bases from J, the junction kept 1 base outside the gene matches. The CDR3 sequence is 12 residues long. The germline V gene encodes CDR1 MNHNS and CDR2 SASEGT. The source material was blood. The chain recombines TRBV6-1 with TRBJ2-3; 9 bases line up with TRBD1. The receptor's source is a human donor who had recovered from COVID-19. CDR3 loop: CASKGQGDTQYF. CDR3 sequence (DNA): TGTGCCAGCAAGGGACAGGGAGATACGCAGTATTTT.